The rows below give T cell receptor beta chains drawn from one sample of a study of shared clonotypes between healthy human individuals. Generated by immunoSEQ multiplex PCR, the TCRdb table keeps only in-frame clones and is missing some. The sample includes more than 2 million clones, approximately 96% of them seen just once. Sequenced material: naive CD4+ T cells sorted from blood. All receptors come from a man aged 18 to 35 in good health. Each CDR3 is given with its conserved first and last residue. D genes are given only for firm matches. A row's size may be missing; if present it is once, few, many or a size class.

v_call	d_call	j_call	clone_size	cdr3_nt	cdr3_aa
TRBV7-2	-	TRBJ1-1	-	TGTGCCAGCAGCCTTCGTATGAGTCTTGAAGCTTTCTTT	CASSLRMSLEAFF
TRBV30	-	TRBJ1-2	once	TGTGCCTGGGACACCGGGGGCGCTGATGGCTACACCTTC	CAWDTGGADGYTF
TRBV6-1	TRBD1	TRBJ1-2	-	TGTGCCAGCAGTATCGGACAGGGGAACTATGGCTACACCTTC	CASSIGQGNYGYTF
TRBV5-4	TRBD1	TRBJ1-1	once	TGTGCCAGCACCATAGACAGGGGGACCCTGAACACTGAAGCTTTCTTT	CASTIDRGTLNTEAFF
TRBV18	TRBD2	TRBJ2-7	-	TGTGCCAGCTCACCAAAAGCGGGGGGTTCCTACGAGCAGTACTTC	CASSPKAGGSYEQYF
TRBV2	TRBD1	TRBJ2-7	-	TGTGCCAGCAGCGAAGAAGGACAGGGGGCCTACGAGCAGTACTTC	CASSEEGQGAYEQYF
TRBV25-1	-	TRBJ2-3	-	TGTGCCAGCAGTTCCCGAGGGGGACCTATCACAGATACGCAGTATTTT	CASSSRGGPITDTQYF
TRBV4-3	-	TRBJ1-2	-	TGCGCCAGCAGCCAAGATCTGGCAGGCCCTATTCTCTATGGCTACACCTTC	CASSQDLAGPILYGYTF
TRBV5-4	-	TRBJ2-7	-	TGTGCCAGCAGCCGCCCCGGGGGCAGCGAGCAGTACTTC	CASSRPGGSEQYF
TRBV6-5	TRBD2	TRBJ2-3	-	TGTGCCAGCAGTCGAAGCGGGGGGAAGACAGATACGCAGTATTTT	CASSRSGGKTDTQYF
TRBV5-1	TRBD2	TRBJ2-7	few	TGCGCCAGCAGCTCCGTAGCGGGAGGATTGACCTACGAGCAGTACTTC	CASSSVAGGLTYEQYF
TRBV30	-	TRBJ2-7	-	TGTGCCTGGGCGGGGTCCTACGAGCAGTACTTC	CAWAGSYEQYF
TRBV28	-	TRBJ2-3	once	TGTGCCAGCAGTTTTGGGAGGAATACGCAGTATTTT	CASSFGRNTQYF
TRBV30	-	TRBJ1-4	-	TGTGCCTGGGGGACCAACAGGGTAAAAAAACTGTTTTTT	CAWGTNRVKKLFF
TRBV10-3	-	TRBJ2-5	once	TGTGCCATCGCGGCTCTTGAAGAGACCCAGTACTTC	CAIAALEETQYF
TRBV6-1	-	TRBJ2-6	-	TGTGCCAGCAGTGAGAGCGGGGCCAACGTCCTGACTTTC	CASSESGANVLTF
TRBV5-1	-	TRBJ2-3	-	TGCGCCAGCAGCTTGACAGGTCCGACAGATACGCAGTATTTT	CASSLTGPTDTQYF
TRBV5-1	-	TRBJ2-3	-	TGCGCCAGCAGCCTCACCGGGATCGGAAGCACAGATACGCAGTATTTT	CASSLTGIGSTDTQYF
TRBV28	TRBD1	TRBJ1-6	once	TGTGCCACCTCCACAGGGGGAGTAGGTTCACCCCTCCACTTT	CATSTGGVGSPLHF
TRBV27	TRBD2	TRBJ2-3	-	TGTGCCAGCAGTTACATAGCGGGAGGGACAGATACGCAGTATTTT	CASSYIAGGTDTQYF
TRBV10-3	TRBD2	TRBJ2-4	-	TGTGCCATCAGTGAAGTGGCGGGAGGGTTAAACATTCAGTACTTC	CAISEVAGGLNIQYF
TRBV9	-	TRBJ1-6	-	TGTGCCAGCAGCGTAGCTGACAGGAGTAATTCACCCCTCCACTTT	CASSVADRSNSPLHF
TRBV9	-	TRBJ2-7	-	TGTGCCAGCAGCGTAGCTGGGGCTACCTGGGACGAGCAGTACTTC	CASSVAGATWDEQYF
TRBV11-2	-	TRBJ2-5	-	TGTGCCAGCAGCTTAATGGGGAAACAAGAGACCCAGTACTTC	CASSLMGKQETQYF
TRBV7-2	-	TRBJ2-1	-	TGTGCCAGCAGCCCCCTGCCTAGCAGTTCCTACAATGAGCAGTTCTTC	CASSPLPSSSYNEQFF
TRBV10-3	-	TRBJ1-4	-	TGTGCCATCAAGGGGGATAATGAAAAACTGTTTTTT	CAIKGDNEKLFF
TRBV28	-	TRBJ1-5	-	TGTGCCAGCAGTTTGACCGGTGGTGAGTATGAGCCCCAGCATTTT	CASSLTGGEYEPQHF
TRBV4-3	TRBD2	TRBJ2-7	-	TGCGCCAGCAGCCAAGACTTGAGCGGGATAACGCCCTACGAGCAGTACTTC	CASSQDLSGITPYEQYF
TRBV15	-	TRBJ1-5	-	TGTGCCACCCGCAGTCATAGCAATCAGCCCCAGCATTTT	CATRSHSNQPQHF
TRBV15	TRBD1	TRBJ1-5	once	TGTGCCACCACCAAGACAGGGGGCGCAGATCAGCCCCAGCATTTT	CATTKTGGADQPQHF
TRBV5-1	-	TRBJ1-1	once	TGCGCCAGCAGCTTGGACGGTAGGACTGAAGCTTTCTTT	CASSLDGRTEAFF
TRBV6-5	-	TRBJ2-7	-	TGTGCCAGCAAGAGGGGGGACTCGGAGTACTTC	CASKRGDSEYF
TRBV10-3	-	TRBJ1-1	-	TGTGCCATCAGTGACCCAGCGAGGGGGTATGGGGGGACTGAAGCTTTCTTT	CAISDPARGYGGTEAFF
TRBV28	-	TRBJ1-2	-	TGTGCCAGCAGAACAGGGTCCTATGGCTACACCTTC	CASRTGSYGYTF
TRBV6-5	-	TRBJ1-5	-	TGTGCCAGCAGCCCCGCCTTTAGCAATCAGCCCCAGCATTTT	CASSPAFSNQPQHF
TRBV2	-	TRBJ1-5	-	TGTGCCAGCCTGACAGAGAGCAATCAGCCCCAGCATTTT	CASLTESNQPQHF
TRBV7-2	-	TRBJ1-1	-	TGTGCCAGCAGCCAAACCGGACGGGGTAGGGACACTGAAGCTTTCTTT	CASSQTGRGRDTEAFF
TRBV5-1	TRBD1	TRBJ2-7	-	TGCGCCAGCAGCCCTTCACAGGGGCTCAGCTCCTACGAGCAGTACTTC	CASSPSQGLSSYEQYF
TRBV6-6	-	TRBJ1-5	-	TGTGCCAGCAGTTACAGTCAGGGGCTTCAGCCCCAGCATTTT	CASSYSQGLQPQHF
TRBV7-2	-	TRBJ2-1	-	TGTGCCAGCACCCGGGACGTCAATGAGCAGTTCTTC	CASTRDVNEQFF
TRBV7-2	TRBD1	TRBJ2-5	once	TGTGCCAGCAGCCGAGACATGACAGGGTACGCAGAGACCCAGTACTTC	CASSRDMTGYAETQYF
TRBV2	-	TRBJ2-3	-	TGTGCCAGCAGTGAAGGAGGCGCCGATACGCAGTATTTT	CASSEGGADTQYF
TRBV29-1	-	TRBJ1-2	-	TGCAGCGCCTCTGCCCTAGGGAACTATGGCTACACCTTC	CSASALGNYGYTF